This T cell receptor (beta chain) emerged from a study of T-cell memory formation after mild COVID-19 (dated by TCRdb to about 2021). Looking at the study overall: TCR sequence clusters from the two donors were found to be largely donor specific. In a couple of donors, T-cell clones that expanded and contracted after mild COVID-19 were followed by sequencing TCRalpha and TCRbeta repertoires longitudinally. Two young, previously healthy adult volunteers, one female and one male, were included in the cohort. What the research found in general, with its limitations: From day 15 to 85, contracting clones showed balanced CD4/CD8 phenotypes, whereas a second wave of clones that expanded from day 15 to 37 leaned towards CD4+. The study covered only a couple of mild cases, and larger cohorts including severe cases with pre-infection samples were considered necessary. Some responding clones were found in pre-infection memory, which suggests that pre-existing cross-reactive memory T cells took part in the SARS-CoV-2 response. Contracting CD4+ clones were located mainly in the CM and EM memory subsets, whereas CD8+ clones were found to be enriched in EMRA. SARS-CoV-2 specificity was not confirmed for the second-wave clones peaking on day 37.

The germline V gene encodes CDR1 SQVTM and CDR2 ANQGSEA. The CDR3 runs 13 amino acids, cysteine and phenylalanine included. Only CDR3 DNA remains: 39 bases, in frame from the first base. Relative to germline, V is 7 bases shorter and J is 5 bases shorter, with 14 bases between their ends. Concerning this clonotype itself: Its antigen is unknown. No quality values exist for individual bases; no much larger clone is one base distant.

Ficoll-Paque density gradient centrifugation was used to isolate PBMCs. Sequencing instrument: Illumina NovaSeq 6000. TCRalpha and TCRbeta cDNA libraries were constructed by 5'RACE with constant-segment primers, with sample barcodes and unique molecular identifiers being introduced. Trizol reagent was used to extract RNA from every sample. The libraries were amplified in two PCR steps, and the second step added a second sample barcode and Illumina TruSeq adapters. The libraries were sequenced on an Illumina NovaSeq using 2 x 150 bp paired-end reads. From the authors' description of their analysis: The reads were demultiplexed and collapsed into UMI-guided consensus sequences using migec v1.2.7. Using mixcr v2.1.11, UMI consensuses were aligned to TRA and TRB V and J templates and then assembled into clonotypes. Clonotypes were classified as expanded or contracted when called significant by both edgeR and NoisET, with noise models trained on biological replicates. For edgeR calls, the thresholds were a false discovery rate-adjusted p below 0.01 and a log2 fold-change of 1. As an exploratory analysis of dynamics, max-normalized trajectories of the 1000 most abundant clonotypes were examined by PCA with hierarchical clustering. The CD4 or CD8 phenotype of responding clones was assigned using the separately sequenced CD4+ and CD8+ repertoires. TCRdb trimmed public reads at Q25 via fastp, called clones via MiXCR and kept in-frame beta chains. Every distinct CDR3 protein forms one entry, paired with its most common genes and DNA. The V and J calls and clone size come from TCRdb's table, not from the authors' own analysis. The sample data list about 130,000 distinct CDR3 sequences, and approximately 25% of these were observed just once. The top ten clonotypes cover around a quarter of the sample.

This sequence was found in an adult woman who had mild COVID-19 (a few samples of this study predate the infection). The sample titles of this study are shuffled in the database, so cell type and time point are left out; the donor was told from shared clones. The receptor chain draws on TRBV29-1 and TRBJ2-2, and TRBD2 may be the D gene, going by 6 matching bases. Sequencing was carried out using PBMCs or a T cell subset sorted from them (not recorded which). The sequenced DNA: TGCAGCGGGACCCTAGCGCAGACCGGGGAGCTGTTTTTT. Protein translation: CSGTLAQTGELFF.